The clone carrying this T cell receptor beta chain appeared a single time. Its target is unknown. Looked up from germline, CDR1 is SGHTA and CDR2 is FQGNSA. The germline V and J ends were trimmed by 6 bases and 4 bases, with 15 bases remaining between them. This CDR3 contains 14 residues. This specimen belongs to a study of cytomegalovirus exposure and HLA in healthy donors. General observations from the study: Researchers catalogued roughly 150 TCR beta chains as cytomegalovirus-associated. In a later analysis, specific HLA alleles were associated with 15,000 to 20,000 TCR beta sequences at a 0.05 false discovery rate.

Both 60 Vbeta primers and 13 Jbeta primers went into the PCR. Source study methods: Tens of millions of unique TCR beta chains, about 11 million of them shared, were counted by a later analysis. TCRdb keeps only in-frame clones here, not all; method: immunoSEQ multiplex PCR. V and J calls and clone size come straight from that table; D and trimming were deduced from the DNA. Here the sample spans around 190,000 clones, around three quarters being singletons. The TCR comes from a man aged 35 to 55 in good health and CMV-seronegative. This chain links TRBV7-2 with TRBJ1-2; TRBD1 might be the D (5 bases). Sequenced sample: PBMCs. The DNA for the CDR3 is TGTGCCAGCAGTCCACGGCAAGGGGTCTATGGCTACACCTTC. It is translated as CASSPRQGVYGYTF.